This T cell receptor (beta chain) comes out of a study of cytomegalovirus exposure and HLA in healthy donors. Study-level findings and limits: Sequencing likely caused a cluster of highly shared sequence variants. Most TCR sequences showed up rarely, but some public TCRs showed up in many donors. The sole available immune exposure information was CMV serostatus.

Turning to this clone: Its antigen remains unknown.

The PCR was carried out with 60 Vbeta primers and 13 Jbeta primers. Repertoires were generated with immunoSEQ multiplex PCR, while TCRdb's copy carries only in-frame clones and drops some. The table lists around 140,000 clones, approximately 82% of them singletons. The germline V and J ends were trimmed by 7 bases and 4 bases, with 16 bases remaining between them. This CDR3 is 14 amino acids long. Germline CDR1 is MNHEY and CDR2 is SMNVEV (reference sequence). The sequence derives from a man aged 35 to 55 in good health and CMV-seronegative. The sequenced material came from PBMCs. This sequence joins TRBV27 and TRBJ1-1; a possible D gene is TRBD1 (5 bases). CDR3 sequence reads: CASTLIQGGTEAFF. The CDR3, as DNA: TGTGCCAGCACCCTGATTCAGGGTGGCACTGAAGCTTTCTTT.